This TCR beta chain emerged from a study of cytomegalovirus exposure and HLA in healthy donors (dated by TCRdb to 2015 to 2018). In the study overall: According to an earlier analysis of around 600 of the donors, about 179 million T cells yielded over 100 million unique TCR beta sequences and roughly 280 Gb of sequence data. A later analysis re-analyzed previously published TCR beta repertoires from 666 donors and added high-resolution HLA genotyping to study TCR occurrence patterns. An earlier analysis of roughly 600 of the donors used high-throughput TCR beta sequencing to judge whether each TCR beta V gene segment behaved as functional or pseudogenic. Among the roughly 410 genotyped donors, 81% belonged to the genetic ancestry cluster associated with self-reported Caucasian donors. Genome-wide SNP genotypes for about 55% of the 666 donors were used in a later genetic analysis, which treated that subset as a discovery cohort. Because of strong linkage in the cohort, four to six DR-DQ haplotypes were treated as single units for association and clustering. All discovery cohort repertoires had been generated on a single sequencing platform. Along with the approximately 650-subject first cohort, a separate validation cohort of over a hundred different subjects was used. To predict cytomegalovirus infection status, the study combined high-throughput TCR immunosequencing, statistical association of individual TCRs with disease status, and machine learning. The number of donors typed differed by locus, with about 629-630 for A, B, C, DRB1 and DQB1, 522 for DQA1, 600 to 610 for DPA1, and 450 to 480 for DPB1. Rather than drawing on any new phenotypic data, the later analysis identified candidate immune exposures from TCR beta sequences and the way those sequences occurred across donors. The T cell repertoires of about 700 subjects were profiled by immunosequencing and related to cytomegalovirus serostatus. Class I and class II HLA loci were covered by the typing at four-digit resolution. The aim of the study was to test whether cataloging public T cell receptors could identify signatures of past pathogen exposure. Donor age, sex, ethnicity and CMV serostatus were collected together with the repertoire data. An early release that covered about 600 HLA-typed donors contained approximately 320 gigabases of sequencing data and around 80 million unique TCR sequences. Among about 400 genotyped donors of the cohort, an average of around 250,000 unique TCR beta nucleotide sequences was sequenced per donor, of which 15% to 20% were non-productive.

Trimming at the junction amounts to 5 bases on V and 2 bases on J, and the germline ends lie 11 bases apart. The germline V gene gives CDR1 as SGHTA and CDR2 as FQGNSA. The CDR3 numbers 14 residues from cysteine through phenylalanine. Only the CDR3 DNA stays, 42 bases, in frame from base 1. The library was built by means of the immunoSEQ multiplex PCR assay. For the multiplex PCR, a mixture combining 60 forward primers for TCR Vbeta segments and 13 reverse primers for TCR Jbeta segments was used. The CDR3 region of rearranged TCR beta genes was amplified from genomic DNA with a multiplex PCR assay. The Illumina HiSeq System was used to sequence the amplified TCR beta libraries as 87-base-pair reads. The original pipeline was this. Across the 500 to 750 repertoires, a later analysis counted 80 million or so unique TCR beta chains, 9 million to 14 million of which were shared by at least two donors. A nearest-neighbor algorithm error-corrected the raw reads and collapsed the reads into unique sequences, merging closely related sequences to remove PCR and sequencing errors. CDR3 sequences were aligned to IMGT reference sequences to assign V, D and J gene segments. Each retained sequence needed at least a six-nucleotide match to both a V gene segment and a J gene segment. A rearrangement counted as productive if the CDR3 had no stop codons and remained in frame with V and J, and every other rearrangement counted as non-productive. CDR3 was defined by IMGT convention, running from the second conserved V-encoded cysteine to the conserved J-encoded phenylalanine. The earlier analysis of around 640 of the donors excluded sequences that lacked an unambiguous match to a single V gene segment. An earlier analysis of approximately 590 of the donors called V segments functional above 56.7% productive rearrangements and segregating when the between-donor standard deviation exceeded 5%. A statistical classification framework was built for diagnosing cytomegalovirus status from the catalog of TCR beta chain sequences. In a later analysis, TCR nucleotide sequences were compared against IMGT/GENE-DB human TR gene sequences so that V and J genes could be assigned. Using the TCRdist pipeline, a later analysis assigned CDR3 sequences along with most-parsimonious VDJ recombination scenarios. In a later analysis, each TCR beta chain was defined by its CDR3 amino acid sequence together with its V-gene family, and reads lacking a unique V-gene family were excluded. As a way to deal with suspected cross-contamination and a sequencing artifact, a later analysis dropped approximately 590 nucleotide sequences that were highly shared and had low generation probability. In a later analysis, a clonal expansion index was calculated for each public chain from normalized within-repertoire ranks of inferred template counts. Generation probabilities in a later analysis came from a VDJ recombination model fitted to out-of-frame rearrangements, and those results were checked against IGoR. In a later analysis, hypergeometric tests were used to score TCR-TCR, TCR-HLA and TCR-CMV co-occurrence, with a repertoire-size bias correction applied to TCR pairs. To estimate false discovery rates, a later analysis permuted the HLA or CMV assignments 20 times. In a later analysis, co-occurring TCRs were grouped using DBSCAN, and TCRdist sequence similarity was added for clustering within HLA-allele-positive subsets. Repertoires with fewer than 30,000 or more than 120,000 public chains, plus five repertoires with anomalous nucleotide sharing, were excluded from co-occurrence clustering. As stored in TCRdb, this immuneACCESS dataset retains in-frame rearrangements with V and J assigned. A fraction of the clones does not appear; measured against another copy, unresolved V genes explain less than half of the discrepancy, and the remainder lacks a known reason. Clone size and the V and J calls come from that table; the DNA yielded D and trimming. This sample has more than 95,000 clones in its table, and roughly 68% of those were observed once. 4.2% of the sample rests with the top ten.

Results and caveats for the whole study, not just this receptor: Compared with the approximately 710-donor mean, donors in an Asian-associated ancestry cluster had fewer N-insertions in productive TCRs, according to a later genetic analysis. An earlier analysis of 587 of the donors showed that most TCR beta V segments appeared in productive rearrangements either about 87% or about 30% of the time, which broadly matched IMGT annotations. Assigning TCR associations to individual alleles was difficult when HLA alleles, especially DR and DQ, strongly co-occurred. The classifier was reported to diagnose cytomegalovirus status with high specificity and sensitivity in both the original and validation cohorts. HLA typing was unavailable for some donors at each locus, so association tests used only the typed subset. Correlated functional status among segregating V segments might reflect linkage disequilibrium, but an unknown experimental factor could not be ruled out. In a later analysis, HLA-associated TCR beta chains were found to be more clonally expanded and to have lower generation probabilities than equally common non-associated chains. At a false discovery rate of 0.05, a later analysis linked roughly 17,000 TCR beta sequences to specific HLA alleles. In a later genetic analysis, a missense DCLRE1C variant was associated with V-gene and J-gene trimming of TCR beta chains, and the association was replicated in an independent cohort. A further reported finding was that TCR beta sequences accurately predicted the HLA-A and HLA-B alleles for most subjects in the first cohort. The authors suggested that the approach could potentially be generalized to other disease states and immunological phenotypes. According to a later analysis, TCR association rates differed among HLA loci, with DRB1 alleles showing the most associated TCRs and HLA-C alleles showing the fewest. The study listed 164 TCR beta chains as associated with cytomegalovirus. This cohort had only TCR beta chains sequenced, and the lack of alpha or paired-chain data limited which features could be detected. In vitro tests confirmed that a few of the cytomegalovirus-associated TCR beta chains recognize cytomegalovirus antigens. Some IMGT-functional V segments, including TRBV6-2 and TRBV6-3, could not be distinguished by the 87-base-pair reads and were therefore excluded. In a later analysis, most CMV-associated TCR beta chains were found to appear HLA-restricted, with HLA associations seemingly driven largely by CMV exposure. A cluster of highly shared sequence variants was judged likely to represent a technical artifact of the sequencing pipeline. Sequencing depth was assumed to be roughly uniform across donors in the presence/absence analyses, though that assumption may not hold. Because counts were too low, approximately 18 rarely observed V segments, including chromosome 9 orphons, were excluded from the earlier analysis of 587 of the donors. The only immune exposure information available for the cohort was CMV serostatus. A later analysis reported that several top co-occurrence clusters appeared linked to parvovirus B19, influenza, CMV and Epstein-Barr virus. Most TCR sequences were observed very rarely across donors, whereas some public TCRs were present in many individuals.

The cohort comprised 710 or so healthy bone marrow donors. At the time of sampling, every cohort member was nominally healthy, though immune exposures that went unrecorded were likely present. The donor tested CMV seropositive and was one of the 289 seropositive cohort members. A peripheral blood sample was provided by each donor, and peripheral blood mononuclear cells were used for TCR beta sequencing. Genomic DNA extraction from the blood cell samples was performed with the Qiagen DNeasy Blood Extraction Kit. As for this clone: It has no known antigen specificity. Base qualities are not recorded, but no much larger clone differs from it by a single base.

This sequence uses TRBV7-2 and TRBJ2-3, and perhaps TRBD1 as D gene, on 6 matching bases. The sequencing sample was made of PBMCs. This clonotype originated in a woman in her forties or fifties in good health and CMV-seropositive. CDR3 reads: CASSPTGYTDTQYF. The sequence in DNA is TGTGCCAGCAGCCCAACAGGGTACACAGATACGCAGTATTTT.